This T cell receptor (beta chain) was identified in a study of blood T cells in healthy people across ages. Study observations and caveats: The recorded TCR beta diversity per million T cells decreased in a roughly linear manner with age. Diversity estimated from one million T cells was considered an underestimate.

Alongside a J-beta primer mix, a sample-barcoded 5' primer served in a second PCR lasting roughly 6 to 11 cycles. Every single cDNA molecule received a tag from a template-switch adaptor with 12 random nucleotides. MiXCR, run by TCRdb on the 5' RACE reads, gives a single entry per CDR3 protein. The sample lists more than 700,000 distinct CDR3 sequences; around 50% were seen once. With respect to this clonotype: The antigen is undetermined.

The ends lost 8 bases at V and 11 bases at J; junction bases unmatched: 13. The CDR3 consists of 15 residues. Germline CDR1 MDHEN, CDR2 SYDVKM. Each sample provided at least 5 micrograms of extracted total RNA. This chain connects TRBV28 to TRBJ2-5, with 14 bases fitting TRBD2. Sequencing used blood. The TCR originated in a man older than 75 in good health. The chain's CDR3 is CASQGGTSGRREQYF. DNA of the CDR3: TGTGCCAGCCAAGGCGGGACTAGCGGGAGACGTGAGCAGTACTTC.